The 12 T cell receptor beta chains below come from one sample, sequenced in a study of blood T cell repertoires in COVID-19. Measured with immunoSEQ multiplex PCR; TCRdb has only the in-frame clones, and not every one. The sample lists a few hundred thousand clones; roughly 86% were seen once. Sequenced input: PBMCs or T cells enriched from blood (not recorded which). These receptors were obtained from a young man who had recovered from COVID-19.

The chain couples TRBV5-1 to TRBJ1-6, with 9 bases that match TRBD1. Germline CDR1 and CDR2: SGHRS and YFSETQ. The trim removed 2 bases at V and 1 base at J, leaving 7 bases unmatched. This CDR3 comprises 18 residues. The CDR3 bases are TGCGCCAGCAGCTTCACGGGACAGGGAGTATCCTATAATTCACCCCTCCACTTT. It specifies CASSFTGQGVSYNSPLHF.

This clone was seen repeatedly, ten times or more. The same CDR3 is also encoded by other DNA sequences in this sample. The CDR3: CASSYGPPSFNSPLHF. The CDR3 DNA follows: TGTGCCAGCAGTTACGGCCCACCTAGCTTTAATTCACCCCTCCACTTT. V and J are TRBV6-5 and TRBJ1-6; D call uncertain. CDR3 length: 16 residues. Germline assignment: CDR1 MNHEY and CDR2 SVGAGI. V gave up 2 bases and J gave up 6 bases, with 14 bases separating them.

A single count supports this clone. The chain links TRBV7-9 to TRBJ1-5; 7 bases line up with TRBD1. The CDR3 loop spans 14 amino acids. CDR1 and CDR2 from the germline V gene are SEHNR and FQNEAQ (reference sequence). After removal of 5 bases from V and 6 bases from J, the junction contained 7 bases not matched to a gene. CDR3 sequence reads: CASSRQGGGQPQHF. In nucleotides, the CDR3 is TGTGCCAGCAGCCGACAGGGTGGGGGTCAGCCCCAGCATTTT.

The chain employs TRBV18 and TRBJ2-1, with D perhaps TRBD1 (6 bases). Germline CDR1 and CDR2: KGHSH and LQKENI. The V end was cut by 3 bases, the J end by 6 bases, with 12 bases between. The CDR3 is made up of 14 amino acids. This CDR3 reads CASSPGQMINEQFF. The DNA for the CDR3 is TGTGCCAGCTCACCTGGACAGATGATCAATGAGCAGTTCTTC. The variable domain in full, completed from reference TRBV18 and TRBJ2-1, reads NAGVMQNPRHLVRRRGQEARLRCSPMKGHSHVYWYRQLPEEGLKFMVYLQKENIIDESGMPKERFSAEFPKEGPSILRIQQVVRGDSAAYFCASSPGQMINEQFFGPGTRLTVL.

This clone was detected only a few times. The chain couples TRBV3-1 (or the pseudogene TRBV3-2) to TRBJ1-1; possible D gene TRBD1, 5 bases. CDR1 LGHDT and CDR2 YNNKEL come from the germline V gene (reference sequence). V was pared by 8 bases and J by 5 bases, with 24 bases between. This CDR3 has 16 residues. The CDR3 is CASLSTGRGPRTEAFF. CDR3 coding DNA: TGTGCCAGCCTTTCAACGGGGAGGGGACCGAGGACTGAAGCTTTCTTT.

The chain uses TRBV30 and TRBJ1-1, with a weak D call TRBD1 (5 bases). Trimming left V 4 bases short and J 0 bases short, with 18 bases between. The germline gives CDR1 GTSNPN, CDR2 SVGIG (reference sequence). The CDR3 runs 16 residues. The CDR3 spells CAWILWGSRMNTEAFF. DNA of the CDR3: TGTGCCTGGATCCTTTGGGGCAGTAGAATGAACACTGAAGCTTTCTTT.

V gene TRBV30 combines with J gene TRBJ2-7, with 9 bases aligning to TRBD1. This CDR3 has 12 residues. Germline trimming cut 5 bases from V and 4 bases from J; bases unmatched to any gene: 3. Germline CDR1 is GTSNPN and CDR2 is SVGIG (reference sequence). CDR3 coding DNA: TGTGCCTGGGGGGACAGGGCGTACGAGCAGTACTTC. Residues: CAWGDRAYEQYF.

The rearrangement links TRBV10-3 to TRBJ2-3; 8 bases map to TRBD1. The CDR3 runs 13 residues. The germline V gene encodes CDR1 ENHRY and CDR2 SYGVKD. J lost 5 bases, V lost 6 bases, and 4 bases had no gene match. The CDR3 protein is CAIRKQGGDTQYF. The CDR3 nucleotides are TGTGCCATCAGAAAACAGGGGGGAGATACGCAGTATTTT.

This clone is a singleton in its sample. The V call is TRBV6-1, the J call TRBJ1-5, with D uncertain. The CDR3 is 16 residues long. V was cut by 1 base and J by 0 bases, with 10 bases left in between. Looked up from germline, CDR1 is MNHNS and CDR2 is SASEGT. CDR3 coding DNA: TGTGCCAGCAGTGAAGATCTAGGACTTAGCAATCAGCCCCAGCATTTT. Amino acid sequence: CASSEDLGLSNQPQHF.

The chain employs TRBV7-6 and TRBJ1-3; possibly TRBD1 for D (6 bases). This CDR3 has 17 amino acids. Germline CDR1 is SGHVS and CDR2 is FNYEAQ. Trimming pared 4 bases from V and 5 bases from J, leaving 21 bases between. CDR3 in amino acids: CASSSPPGAGDRNTIYF. Here the CDR3 DNA reads TGTGCCAGCAGCTCCCCCCCCGGGGCAGGGGATCGAAACACCATATATTTT.

This clone was picked up one time. This chain connects TRBV27 to TRBJ2-5; TRBD1 matches at 7 bases. Germline V CDR1 and CDR2: MNHEY, SMNVEV (reference sequence). V lost 5 bases, J lost 4 bases, and 10 bases stayed unmatched. This CDR3 spans 15 amino acids. CDR3 in amino acids: CASSRQGMRLETQYF. The DNA of the CDR3 is TGTGCCAGCAGTAGACAGGGTATGCGTTTAGAGACCCAGTACTTC.

The chain recombines TRBV12-3 or TRBV12-4 with TRBJ1-1; D is perhaps TRBD1 (5 bases). The CDR3 length is 13 residues. V shed 7 bases and J shed 5 bases, with 14 bases lying between them. In DNA form, the CDR3 reads TGTGCCAGCACTTGGTCAGGGAAGACTGAAGCTTTCTTT. This codes for CASTWSGKTEAFF.